The 30 T cell receptor beta chains in this list originate from one sample, sequenced in a study of T cell repertoires in aging, cancer and after chemotherapy. Peripheral blood genomic DNA, not sorted cells or RNA, was the template. TRB rearrangements spanning V, D and J were amplified using mixed TRB-A/B primers. A single record per CDR3 protein comes from TCRdb applying MiXCR to the multiplex PCR reads. The table lists around 5,000 distinct CDR3 sequences, 26% of them singletons. Sequencing was carried out using blood. The receptors were sampled from a human donor in good health.

The V gene is TRBV7-9, the J gene TRBJ2-2; D call uncertain. The CDR3 totals 14 residues. The V end lost 2 bases, the J end lost 2 bases, and 6 bases lay between the germline ends. Germline CDR1 SEHNR, CDR2 FQNEAQ (reference sequence). The DNA for the CDR3 is TGTGCCAGCAGCTTAATTGCCAACACCGGGGAGCTGTTTTTT. Its translation is CASSLIANTGELFF.

In its sample, this clonotype ranks as medium-sized. The rearrangement uses TRBV18 and TRBJ2-1; 11 bases are shared with TRBD2. The V segment lost 5 bases and the J segment 0 bases; nucleotides outside the gene matches: 6. The germline V gene has CDR1 KGHSH and CDR2 LQKENI. This CDR3 spans 17 amino acids. The CDR3 nucleotides are TGTGCCAGCTCATTGGGGGGACTAGCGGCCTCCTACAATGAGCAGTTCTTC. It specifies CASSLGGLAASYNEQFF.

This sequence joins TRBV7-2 and TRBJ1-6; TRBD1 matches at 9 bases. The CDR3 has 15 residues. The ends lost 2 bases at V and 10 bases at J; junction bases unmatched: 6. Germline CDR1 and CDR2: SGHTA and FQGNSA. CDR3 coding DNA: TGTGCCAGCAGCTTACGACAGGGGGTAGTGTCACCCCTCCACTTT. Translation: CASSLRQGVVSPLHF.

This clonotype was found a few times. DNA for the CDR3: TGTGCCAGCAGCCAAGGAGGGAGGGCTAGCACAGATACGCAGTATTTT. It is translated as CASSQGGRASTDTQYF. The V call is TRBV14, the J call TRBJ2-3, with TRBD2 matching 7 bases. Germline loops: CDR1 SGHDN, CDR2 FVKESK. V lost 1 base and J lost 0; bases outside the gene matches: 4. The CDR3 loop spans 16 amino acids.

The chain couples TRBV11-1 to TRBJ2-7; D possibly corresponds to TRBD2 (6 bases). V lost 2 bases and J 5 bases, leaving 16 bases between the germline ends. This CDR3 has 15 residues. CDR1 SGHAT and CDR2 FQDESV come from the germline V gene (reference sequence). The CDR3 nucleotides read TGTGCCAGCAGCTTACGGGCGGGGCTAAGTGACGAGCAGTACTTC. Amino acid sequence: CASSLRAGLSDEQYF.

This clonotype is categorized as medium-sized. The chain uses TRBV6-5 and TRBJ1-4; D perhaps matches TRBD1 (6 bases). The germline V gene has CDR1 MNHEY and CDR2 SVGAGI. The CDR3 runs to 15 residues. V shed 2 bases and J shed 7 bases, with 14 bases lying between them. The CDR3 nucleotides read TGTGCCAGCAGTTACGGGGCCAGGGGTACTGAAAAACTGTTTTTT. It encodes CASSYGARGTEKLFF.

This clonotype was seen more than once but under ten times. As DNA, the CDR3 is TGTGCCAGCAGTTTAAAGGCGATCCGAAACCCCGGGATCTCACCCCTCCACTTT. This gives the protein CASSLKAIRNPGISPLHF. The V call is TRBV27, the J call TRBJ1-6; D is unresolved. CDR1 is MNHEY, CDR2 SMNVEV, per germline (reference sequence). The CDR3 runs to 18 residues. V dropped 2 bases and J dropped 10 bases, with 24 bases sitting between them.

V gene TRBV24-1 combines with J gene TRBJ2-7; D gene uncertain. Looked up from germline, CDR1 is KGHDR and CDR2 is SFDVKD. With 0 bases removed from V and 1 base from J, the gap between germline ends came to 12 bases. The CDR3 is 16 amino acids. The CDR3 bases are TGTGCCACCAGTGATTTGAATAGATTTGGATCCTACGAGCAGTACTTC. Translated, it gives CATSDLNRFGSYEQYF.

The chain joins TRBV7-2 to TRBJ2-7; D ambiguous. CDR3 length equals 17 residues. Per the germline V gene, CDR1 is SGHTA and CDR2 is FQGNSA. The V end was cut by 0 bases, the J end by 0 bases, with 15 bases between. CDR3 protein: CASSLAVGPSASYEQYF. The CDR3 nucleotides read TGTGCCAGCAGCTTAGCGGTTGGGCCCTCCGCCTCCTACGAGCAGTACTTC.

Of note for this clonotype: The junction does not match germline at one end; this may be a read error. The J gene is TRBJ2-5, the V gene TRBV11-2; D call uncertain. From germline, CDR1 is SGHAT and CDR2 FQNNGV. The CDR3 covers 11 residues. The CDR3 loop reads CASSLEETQYF. The CDR3 nucleotides read TGTGCCAGCAGCCTAGAAGAGACCCAGTACTTC. Full variable domain (remainder filled in from reference TRBV11-2 and TRBJ2-5): EAGVAQSPRYKIIEKRQSVAFWCNPISGHATLYWYQQILGQGPKLLIQFQNNGVVDDSQLPKDRFSAERLKGVDSTLKIQPAKLEDSAVYLCASSLEETQYFGPGTRLLVL.

This clonotype was detected once. J is TRBJ1-6 and V is TRBV6-5; D possibly corresponds to TRBD1 (6 bases). V lost 6 bases and J lost 3, with 18 bases in between. CDR3 length: 17 amino acids. CDR1 and CDR2 from the germline V gene are MNHEY and SVGAGI. CDR3 region: CASRSDTRGGYNSPLHF. The CDR3 bases are TGTGCCAGCAGGTCCGACACAAGGGGGGGCTATAATTCACCCCTCCACTTT.

V is TRBV30 and J is TRBJ2-7; 8 bases align to TRBD2. The CDR3 length is 15 residues. J lost 6 bases, V lost 2 bases, and 12 bases had no gene match. CDR1 is GTSNPN, CDR2 SVGIG, per germline (reference sequence). CDR3 loop: CAWSRKGLAGGEQYF. CDR3 DNA: TGTGCCTGGAGTAGAAAAGGGCTAGCGGGCGGCGAGCAGTACTTC.

This clonotype was picked up a small number of times. V gene TRBV6-2 or TRBV6-3 combines with J gene TRBJ2-1, with D perhaps matching TRBD2 (8 bases). The CDR3 runs to 16 residues. From germline, CDR1 is MNHEY and CDR2 SVGEGT. The V end lost 7 bases, the J end lost 2 bases, and 18 bases lay between the germline ends. The CDR3 sequence: CASTAGGRGAYNEQFF. In DNA form, the CDR3 reads TGTGCCAGCACTGCAGGGGGGCGGGGGGCCTACAATGAGCAGTTCTTC.

The gene calls are TRBV6-7 and TRBJ1-2, with 10 bases matching TRBD1. TRBV6-7 is recorded as an ORF, its role being uncertain. The ends lost 6 bases at V and 2 bases at J; junction bases unmatched: 6. The CDR3 is 15 amino acids. The CDR3 DNA reads as TGTGCCAGCAGCCTGACAGGGGGCGCAAACTATGGCTACACCTTC. Encoded protein: CASSLTGGANYGYTF.

The V gene is TRBV6-5, the J gene TRBJ1-1; D remains unclear. Germline values: CDR1 MNHEY, CDR2 SVGAGI. V was trimmed by 2 bases and J by 0 bases, leaving 7 bases between them. The CDR3 sequence is 14 residues long. The CDR3 DNA reads TGTGCCAGCAGTTACCGGCAGGTGAACACTGAAGCTTTCTTT. It codes for CASSYRQVNTEAFF.

This clonotype counts as medium-sized. This rearrangement joins TRBV19 to TRBJ1-5, with 7 bases lining up with TRBD1. V dropped 2 bases and J dropped 3; count of bases not matched to a gene: 10. Per the germline V gene, CDR1 is LNHDA and CDR2 is SQIVND (reference sequence). This CDR3 contains 17 residues. This chain's CDR3 is CASSIRGQGDNNQPQHF. The CDR3 DNA follows: TGTGCCAGTAGTATACGTGGGCAGGGGGATAACAATCAGCCCCAGCATTTT. The whole variable domain, filled in from reference TRBV19 and TRBJ1-5, reads DGGITQSPKYLFRKEGQNVTLSCEQNLNHDAMYWYRQDPGQGLRLIYYSQIVNDFQKGDIAEGYSVSREKKESFPLTVTSAQKNPTAFYLCASSIRGQGDNNQPQHFGDGTRLSIL.

This clonotype was observed a few times. The chain has TRBV7-2 and TRBJ2-1; 9 nucleotides align to TRBD2. In germline, CDR1 is SGHTA, CDR2 FQGNSA. This CDR3 has 16 residues. V dropped 0 bases and J dropped 4; count of bases not matched to a gene: 4. The CDR3 spells CASSLAWAGGYNEQFF. The CDR3 nucleotides are TGTGCCAGCAGCTTAGCATGGGCGGGAGGGTACAATGAGCAGTTCTTC.

The rearrangement uses TRBV5-6 and TRBJ1-2; 7 nucleotides line up with TRBD1. Trimming took 4 bases from V and 3 from J; bases not matched to a gene: 6. The germline V gene has CDR1 SGHDT and CDR2 YYEEEE. The CDR3 extends over 14 amino acids. The CDR3 sequence: CASSRWDSYYGYTF. Here the CDR3 DNA reads TGTGCCAGCAGCCGGTGGGACAGTTACTATGGCTACACCTTC.

This chain links TRBV14 with TRBJ2-1; maybe TRBD1 (5 bases). The CDR3 spans 13 residues. Per the germline V gene, CDR1 is SGHDN and CDR2 is FVKESK. With 6 bases removed from V and 6 bases from J, the gap between germline ends came to 12 bases. DNA of the CDR3: TGTGCCAGCAGAAGGGGAAGGTTCAATGAGCAGTTCTTC. This gives the protein CASRRGRFNEQFF.

The V call is TRBV7-2, the J call TRBJ1-2, with D uncertain. The CDR3 runs 16 residues. V lost 2 bases, J lost 5 bases, and 18 bases lay in between. Looked up from germline, CDR1 is SGHTA and CDR2 is FQGNSA. DNA for the CDR3: TGTGCCAGCAGCTTATCCCCTCCGCGGGGTGGGTATGGCTACACCTTC. This translates into CASSLSPPRGGYGYTF.

Only a few counts were recorded for this clonotype. The rearrangement uses TRBV5-1 and TRBJ2-3; TRBD2 might be the D (5 bases). Trimming left V 1 base short and J 1 base short, with 10 bases between. Germline assignment: CDR1 SGHRS and CDR2 YFSETQ. There are 15 residues in the CDR3. The DNA of the CDR3 is TGCGCCAGCAGCTTGACTAGGCCCCGCACAGATACGCAGTATTTT. It codes for CASSLTRPRTDTQYF.

Comment on this clonotype: With a much larger clone just one base away, this may be a read error. The chain links TRBV6-6 to TRBJ2-7; TRBD1 aligns across 7 bases. This CDR3 comprises 15 residues. Germline V gene data show CDR1 as MNHNY and CDR2 as SVGAGI (reference sequence). In DNA, the CDR3 is TGTGCCAGCAGTTTACCGGGACAGAGCTACTACGAGCATTACTTC. It translates to CASSLPGQSYYEHYF.

Only a few counts were recorded for this clonotype. The rearrangement links TRBV20-1 to TRBJ1-2, with D uncertain. Germline V gene sequence: CDR1 DFQATT, CDR2 SNEGSKA (reference sequence). The ends were cut back, 0 bases at V and 4 bases at J, with 9 bases in the middle. This CDR3 has 13 residues. CDR3 nucleotides: TGCAGTGCTAGAGATGAAGGAGGCTATGGCTACACCTTC. It translates to CSARDEGGYGYTF.

The chain uses TRBV28 and TRBJ1-4; no reliable D call. Germline V lookup: CDR1 MDHEN, CDR2 SYDVKM. V gave up 6 bases and J gave up 8 bases, with 16 bases separating them. CDR3 size: 14 residues. CDR3 sequence (DNA): TGTGCCAGCAGGACCCACGGGTTTCGGGAAAAACTGTTTTTT. This gives the protein CASRTHGFREKLFF. Supplemented by reference TRBV28 and TRBJ1-4, the full variable domain reads DVKVTQSSRYLVKRTGEKVFLECVQDMDHENMFWYRQDPGLGLRLIYFSYDVKMKEKGDIPEGYSVSREKKERFSLILESASTNQTSMYLCASRTHGFREKLFFGSGTQLSVL.

This clonotype appeared a few times. The J gene is TRBJ2-7, the V gene TRBV14; weak D call: TRBD2 (7 bases). The CDR3 contains 13 residues. Germline loops: CDR1 SGHDN, CDR2 FVKESK. With 4 bases removed from V and 4 bases from J, the gap between germline ends came to 11 bases. The CDR3 DNA follows: TGTGCCAGCAGCCGCGGGGGCTCGTACGAGCAGTACTTC. Residues: CASSRGGSYEQYF.

The chain recombines TRBV4-1 with TRBJ2-3; D possibly corresponds to TRBD2 (6 bases). With 8 bases removed from V and 0 bases from J, the gap between germline ends came to 21 bases. Germline values: CDR1 MGHRA, CDR2 YSYEKL. The CDR3 sequence is 17 residues long. CDR3: CASLWAREVVSTDTQYF. As DNA, the CDR3 is TGCGCCAGCCTATGGGCGCGGGAAGTTGTTAGCACAGATACGCAGTATTTT.

This clonotype was counted a few times. The chain couples TRBV12-3 or TRBV12-4 to TRBJ2-1; 8 nucleotides line up with TRBD1. The CDR3 totals 15 residues. The trim removed 3 bases at V and 8 bases at J, leaving 9 bases unmatched. CDR3 protein: CASSFRTGNLDEQFF. The CDR3 DNA reads TGTGCCAGCAGTTTTCGGACAGGGAATTTAGATGAGCAGTTCTTC.

The CDR3 DNA reads as TGTGCCAGCAGCTTCCCGGGACAGGGGAGCTCACCCCTCCACTTT. Protein sequence: CASSFPGQGSSPLHF. The chain employs TRBV7-9 and TRBJ1-6; TRBD1 matches at 10 bases. V lost 3 bases to trimming and J lost 10 bases; unmatched junction nucleotides: 6. The CDR3 spans 15 residues. Germline CDR1 is SEHNR and CDR2 is FQNEAQ (reference sequence). The full variable domain, completed using reference TRBV7-9 and TRBJ1-6, is DTGVSQNPRHKITKRGQNVTFRCDPISEHNRLYWYRQTLGQGPEFLTYFQNEAQLEKSRLLSDRFSAERPKGSFSTLEIQRTEQGDSAMYLCASSFPGQGSSPLHFGNGTRLTVT.

The chain links TRBV5-4 to TRBJ2-3; 8 bases line up with TRBD1. The CDR3 runs 15 residues. V trimming: 2 bases; J trimming: 6 bases; junction bases outside the gene matches: 8. CDR1 and CDR2 (germline): SGHNT, YYREEE (reference sequence). Here the CDR3 DNA reads TGTGCCAGCAGCTTCGGGGGACAGGTTCGGGATACGCAGTATTTT. Amino acid sequence: CASSFGGQVRDTQYF.

The CDR3 reads CSARTLTSGSYNEQFF. CDR3 nucleotide sequence: TGCAGTGCTAGGACCCTTACTAGCGGGAGTTACAATGAGCAGTTCTTC. The rearrangement uses TRBV20-1 and TRBJ2-1; 11 nucleotides agree with TRBD2. The trim removed 3 bases at V and 4 bases at J, leaving 8 bases unmatched. The germline V gene has CDR1 DFQATT and CDR2 SNEGSKA (reference sequence). The CDR3 spans 16 residues.